This entry concerns a single T cell receptor (beta chain). Its antigen is currently unknown. This record belongs to a study of radiation and T cells in renal cell carcinoma. Sequenced by immunoSEQ multiplex PCR; TCRdb stores in-frame clones only, minus some. This sample has 150,000 or so clones; around 89% occur once, and the top ten carry about 11%. Per germline, CDR1 SGHKS and CDR2 YYEKEE (reference sequence). The CDR3 loop spans 14 amino acids. V was cut by 4 bases and J by 0 bases, with 10 bases left in between. This sample's time point: blood 4 weeks post-SBRT, at nephrectomy. Treatment: 15 Gy SBRT to primary tumor, nephrectomy 4 weeks later. Blood was sampled at baseline, 2 weeks and 4 weeks after SBRT. Overall study results and limits: In blood, top tumor clones expanded by 2 weeks, shrinking by 4.

V usage is TRBV5-5 and J usage is TRBJ1-1, with D hard to call. Sequencing used blood, obtained from a patient whose treatment included radiotherapy and nephrectomy. The receptor comes from a woman in her 50s with renal cell carcinoma. The CDR3 nucleotides read TGTGCCAGCAGCACCGACCCCCTGAACACTGAAGCTTTCTTT. Protein: CASSTDPLNTEAFF.